This entry concerns a single TCR beta chain. The target antigen is unknown. Trimming took 5 bases from V and 0 from J, leaving 15 bases between them. Germline V CDR1 and CDR2: SGDLS, YYNGEE. The length of the CDR3 is 15 residues. TCRdb processed the 5' RACE reads anew with MiXCR; each CDR3 protein has one entry. Here the sample spans roughly 540,000 distinct CDR3 sequences, about 20% being singletons. These data come from a study of identical twins. General study results and limits: For cord blood, abundant beta clonotypes had fewer insertions, unlike memory repertoires, which showed none.

These data also featured in a second study, about T cells expressing NK-cell markers. Turning to that study: Also leading the CD3+CD56-NKG2C+ fraction in a few donors were these clonotypes. Clones of NKG2C+ T cells that had expanded were of unclear HCMV specificity.

The sample comprised CD4+ T cells sorted from blood. The clonotype originates from a woman between 18 and 29 years old in good health. This chain connects TRBV9 to TRBJ2-7, with a possible D match to TRBD1 (6 bases). For the CDR3, the DNA is TGTGCCAGCAGTACCTCAACAGGGAGCTCCTACGAGCAGTACTTC. Translated: CASSTSTGSSYEQYF.